The following is a T cell receptor beta chain sequence with its context. These data originate in a study of blood T cell repertoires in COVID-19. Overall study context: PBMCs, B-cell-depleted T cells, or T cells were the source of the cDNA or gDNA that made up the material.

Data came from immunoSEQ multiplex PCR; TCRdb stores just in-frame clones and leaves some out. This table holds about 160,000 clones, around 87% found once. The CDR3 totals 15 residues. V shed 4 bases and J shed 1 base, with 11 bases lying between them. Germline V gene lookup returns CDR1 LGHDT and CDR2 YNNKEL (reference sequence). Sequenced material: peripheral blood. This TCR derives from a man aged 55-75 years with COVID-19, enrolled during active disease. This chain links TRBV3-1 (or the pseudogene TRBV3-2) with TRBJ2-1, with D possibly being TRBD2 (6 bases). In nucleotides, the CDR3 is TGTGCCAGCAGCCCCGGGCGGGGATCCTACAATGAGCAGTTCTTC. This sequence encodes CASSPGRGSYNEQFF.